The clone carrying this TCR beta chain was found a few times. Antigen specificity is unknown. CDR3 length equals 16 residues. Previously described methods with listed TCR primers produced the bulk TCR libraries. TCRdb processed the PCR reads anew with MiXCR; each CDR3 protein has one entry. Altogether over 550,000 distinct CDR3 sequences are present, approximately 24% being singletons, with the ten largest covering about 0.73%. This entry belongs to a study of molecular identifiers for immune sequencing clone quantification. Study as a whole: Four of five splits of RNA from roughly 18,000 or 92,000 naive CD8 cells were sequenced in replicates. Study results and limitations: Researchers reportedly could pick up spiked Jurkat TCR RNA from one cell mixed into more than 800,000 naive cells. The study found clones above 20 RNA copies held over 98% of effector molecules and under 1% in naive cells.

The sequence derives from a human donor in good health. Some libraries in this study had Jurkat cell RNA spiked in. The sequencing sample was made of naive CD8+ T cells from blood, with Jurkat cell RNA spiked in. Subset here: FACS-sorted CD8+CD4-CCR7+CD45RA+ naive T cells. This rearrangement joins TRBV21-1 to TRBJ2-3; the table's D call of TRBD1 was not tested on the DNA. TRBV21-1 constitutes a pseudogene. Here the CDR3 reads CASSNRDREMADTQYF. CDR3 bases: TGTGCCAGCAGCAACCGGGACAGGGAAATGGCAGATACGCAGTATTTT.